This entry is about one T cell receptor beta chain. Its antigen is undetermined. The data are from a study of T cells after yellow fever vaccination. Study as a whole: SMART-Seq v4 Ultra Low Input served to prepare low-cell-number fractions.

TCRdb re-analysed the 5' RACE reads in MiXCR, keeping a single row per CDR3 protein. The sample has under 600,000 distinct CDR3 sequences, 13% seen once. Study findings and constraints: After the booster, 96% of CD4 and 75% to 90% of CD8 primary-response clones were re-detected. The study noted that FACS-sorted repertoires could contain abundant clonotypes contaminating from the bulk population. The CD4 and CD8 compartments had a small share of their clonotypes in common.

The germline CDR1 and CDR2 sequences are MNHEY and SMNVEV (reference sequence). This CDR3 contains 14 residues. Trimming cost V 6 bases and J 2 bases; bases outside gene matches: 6. The receptor's source is a man aged 25 to 40 who received the YFV17D yellow fever vaccine. The specimen was PBMCs, collected on the day of the yellow fever booster vaccination. The chain uses TRBV27 and TRBJ2-7; 8 nucleotides match TRBD1. CDR3 nucleotides: TGTGCCAGCAGGCAGGGGGCCTCTACCTACGAGCAGTACTTC. Translating it yields CASRQGASTYEQYF.